What follows are 19 T cell receptor beta chains derived from one specimen sequenced in a study of T-cell reconstitution after alpha-beta-depleted transplantation in children. As it was prepared, the TCRbeta library received unique molecular identifiers. TCRdb fed the PCR reads into MiXCR, producing one record per CDR3 protein. The sample consists of approximately 82,000 distinct CDR3 sequences, around 15% of them appearing once. The source material was PBMCs, mostly from graft donor cells, sampled 180 days after TCRalphabeta/CD19-depleted stem cell transplant. The receptors here all came from a male patient between 2 and 10 years old who had a stem cell transplant for acute lymphoblastic leukemia, so the T cells may come from the graft donor.

V and J are TRBV10-3 and TRBJ2-3; 7 bases align to TRBD2. This CDR3 is built from 16 residues. In germline, CDR1 is ENHRY, CDR2 SYGVKD. V dropped 0 bases and J dropped 1; count of bases not matched to a gene: 4. In nucleotides, the CDR3 is TGTGCCATCAGTGAGTCGAGGGCGGGGGGCACAGATACGCAGTATTTT. Translated: CAISESRAGGTDTQYF.

This clonotype came up a few times. The rearrangement uses TRBV7-2 and TRBJ2-2, with D unclear. The CDR3 runs to 13 residues. The V gene's germline CDR1 is SGHTA and CDR2 FQGNSA. V lost 3 bases and J 5 bases, leaving 7 bases between the germline ends. Written as DNA, the CDR3 is TGTGCCAGCAGCTTCGCCCCGACCGGGGAGCTGTTTTTT. Amino acids: CASSFAPTGELFF.

This clonotype was detected only a few times. The chain combines TRBV20-1 with TRBJ2-3; the match to TRBD2 covers 9 bases. CDR1 and CDR2 from the germline V gene are DFQATT and SNEGSKA (reference sequence). V lost 8 bases to trimming and J lost 6 bases; unmatched junction nucleotides: 9. The CDR3 is 13 amino acids. The CDR3 DNA reads TGCAGTCCGGGGGCGGGGGGGGGTGATACGCAGTATTTT. Its translation: CSPGAGGGDTQYF.

The chain joins TRBV20-1 to TRBJ1-4, with TRBD1 matching 7 bases. CDR1 and CDR2 from the germline V gene are DFQATT and SNEGSKA (reference sequence). Germline trimming cut 5 bases from V and 8 bases from J; bases unmatched to any gene: 14. The CDR3 has 15 amino acids. The CDR3 is CSAPRKGRGGEKLFF. DNA of the CDR3: TGCAGTGCTCCCCGGAAGGGCAGGGGGGGGGAAAAACTGTTTTTT.

This clonotype has just a few counts. The V call is TRBV5-1, the J call TRBJ1-1, with 7 bases identical to TRBD1. Germline-derived CDR1 and CDR2 are SGHRS and YFSETQ. V gave up 1 base and J gave up 4 bases; unmatched junction bases: 4. This CDR3 spans 14 amino acids. CDR3 bases: TGCGCCAGCAGCTTGCACAGGGGCCCCACTGAAGCTTTCTTT. This encodes CASSLHRGPTEAFF.

V gene TRBV19 combines with J gene TRBJ1-5, with 8 bases lining up with TRBD1. The V segment lost 5 bases and the J segment 7 bases; nucleotides outside the gene matches: 7. The CDR3 totals 14 residues. CDR1 LNHDA and CDR2 SQIVND come from the germline V gene (reference sequence). In DNA form, the CDR3 reads TGTGCCAGTAGTGCAGGACAGGGCAGCCAGCCCCAGCATTTT. Translating gives CASSAGQGSQPQHF.

The sample holds a few counts of this clonotype. The chain combines TRBV5-1 with TRBJ1-1, with unresolved D. Germline-derived CDR1 and CDR2 are SGHRS and YFSETQ. The CDR3 consists of 11 residues. V lost 7 bases and J lost 10, with 14 bases in between. The CDR3 loop is CASAGDTGAFF. The CDR3 bases are TGCGCCAGCGCCGGCGATACGGGAGCTTTCTTT.

This clonotype occurred a few times. The rearrangement uses TRBV12-3 or TRBV12-4 and TRBJ1-1; maybe TRBD1 (5 bases). The ends were cut back, 1 base at V and 1 base at J, with 10 bases in the middle. The CDR3 consists of 15 residues. This chain's CDR3 is CASSLEVGQNTEAFF. CDR3 nucleotide sequence: TGTGCCAGCAGTTTAGAGGTGGGGCAGAACACTGAAGCTTTCTTT.

The chain is built from TRBV10-2 and TRBJ1-2; a weak D match, TRBD1 (5 bases). The V end was cut by 4 bases, the J end by 6 bases, with 9 bases between. The CDR3 spans 12 residues. In germline, CDR1 is WSHSY, CDR2 SAAADI. Here the CDR3 DNA reads TGCGCCAGCAGTGTCGACAGTAATGGCTACACCTTC. Translating it yields CASSVDSNGYTF.

This clonotype was seen a handful of times. The CDR3 region is CASSSLGGSPYEQYF. CDR3 nucleotides: TGTGCCAGCAGCTCTCTAGGGGGTTCCCCCTACGAGCAGTACTTC. The chain employs TRBV6-2 or TRBV6-3 and TRBJ2-7; perhaps TRBD1 as D (6 bases). This CDR3 has 15 amino acids. Trimming removed 6 bases at V and 2 bases at J, with 17 bases between. Looked up from germline, CDR1 is MNHEY and CDR2 is SVGEGT.

The chain links TRBV6-5 to TRBJ2-1; 10 nucleotides line up with TRBD2. The CDR3 sequence is 15 residues long. Germline V gene lookup returns CDR1 MNHEY and CDR2 SVGAGI. Losses at the gene ends were 0 bases for V and 9 bases for J; bases not matched to a gene: 5. The CDR3 coding sequence is TGTGCCAGCAGTTACTCTAGCGGGAGGTTGGTTGAGCAGTTCTTC. This encodes CASSYSSGRLVEQFF.

This clonotype has at least ten counts. The rearrangement uses TRBV20-1 and TRBJ2-5; D call uncertain. V was trimmed by 6 bases and J by 5 bases, leaving 10 bases between them. Germline V gene data show CDR1 as DFQATT and CDR2 as SNEGSKA (reference sequence). This CDR3 has 11 amino acids. The CDR3: CSALTGETQYF. CDR3 in DNA: TGCAGTGCACTTACCGGGGAGACCCAGTACTTC.

The V gene is TRBV5-1, the J gene TRBJ2-7, with 10 bases that match TRBD1. The germline gives CDR1 SGHRS, CDR2 YFSETQ. The CDR3 is 16 residues long. Trimming took 3 bases from V and 2 from J; bases not matched to a gene: 8. The CDR3 nucleotides are TGCGCCAGCAGCTCGCACCGGGACAGGGGCACCTACGAGCAGTACTTC. Translation gives CASSSHRDRGTYEQYF.

Only a few counts were recorded for this clonotype. The J gene is TRBJ2-7, the V gene TRBV9; TRBD2 matches 10 bases. Per germline, CDR1 SGDLS and CDR2 YYNGEE. This CDR3 comprises 15 residues. With 3 bases clipped from V and 3 bases from J, the junction kept 6 bases outside the gene matches. CDR3 residues: CASSAGTSDVYEQYF. CDR3 in DNA: TGTGCCAGCAGCGCGGGGACTAGCGACGTCTACGAGCAGTACTTC.

The chain carries TRBV6-1 and TRBJ2-2, with TRBD1 as a possible D gene (6 bases). This CDR3 is built from 15 residues. CDR1 is MNHNS and CDR2 is SASEGT in the germline V gene. V was cut by 7 bases and J by 4 bases, with 16 bases left in between. The CDR3 protein is CASKGIGGRTGELFF. DNA for the CDR3: TGTGCCAGCAAAGGGATAGGGGGTCGCACCGGGGAGCTGTTTTTT.

This clonotype was counted only a few times. V gene TRBV27 combines with J gene TRBJ1-2; perhaps TRBD1 as D (5 bases). Trimming pared 11 bases from V and 7 bases from J, leaving 14 bases between. The length of the CDR3 is 11 residues. CDR1 is MNHEY and CDR2 is SMNVEV in the germline V gene (reference sequence). The chain's CDR3 is CASGGATGYTF. The CDR3 DNA reads as TGTGCCTCCGGGGGAGCAACTGGCTACACCTTC.

This sequence joins TRBV5-6 and TRBJ1-5, with D possibly matching TRBD1 (6 bases). CDR1 SGHDT and CDR2 YYEEEE come from the germline V gene. The CDR3 has 16 residues. V was trimmed by 0 bases and J by 5 bases, leaving 15 bases between them. The CDR3 DNA follows: TGTGCCAGCAGCTTGGCCGCAGGGGAATTTGATCAGCCCCAGCATTTT. This translates into CASSLAAGEFDQPQHF.

This clonotype was counted a few times. The chain links TRBV12-3 or TRBV12-4 to TRBJ2-2; perhaps TRBD2 as D (6 bases). The germline V and J ends were trimmed by 3 bases and 1 base, with 9 bases remaining between them. The CDR3 spans 15 residues. The DNA of the CDR3 is TGTGCCAGCAGTTTCTCAGCGGGGAACACCGGGGAGCTGTTTTTT. Translation: CASSFSAGNTGELFF.

This clonotype has a handful of counts. This chain links TRBV7-2 with TRBJ2-3; D is unclear. The V end was cut by 1 base, the J end by 1 base, with 9 bases between. The CDR3 covers 15 residues. Germline CDR1 reads SGHTA; CDR2 reads FQGNSA. CDR3 amino acids: CASSLEGFGTDTQYF. The CDR3 region has the DNA TGTGCCAGCAGCTTAGAGGGTTTCGGCACAGATACGCAGTATTTT. The entire variable domain, with the rest obtained from reference TRBV7-2 and TRBJ2-3, is as follows: GAGVSQSPSNKVTEKGKDVELRCDPISGHTALYWYRQSLGQGLEFLIYFQGNSAPDKSGLPSDRFSAERTGGSVSTLTIQRTQQEDSAVYLCASSLEGFGTDTQYFGPGTRLTVL.